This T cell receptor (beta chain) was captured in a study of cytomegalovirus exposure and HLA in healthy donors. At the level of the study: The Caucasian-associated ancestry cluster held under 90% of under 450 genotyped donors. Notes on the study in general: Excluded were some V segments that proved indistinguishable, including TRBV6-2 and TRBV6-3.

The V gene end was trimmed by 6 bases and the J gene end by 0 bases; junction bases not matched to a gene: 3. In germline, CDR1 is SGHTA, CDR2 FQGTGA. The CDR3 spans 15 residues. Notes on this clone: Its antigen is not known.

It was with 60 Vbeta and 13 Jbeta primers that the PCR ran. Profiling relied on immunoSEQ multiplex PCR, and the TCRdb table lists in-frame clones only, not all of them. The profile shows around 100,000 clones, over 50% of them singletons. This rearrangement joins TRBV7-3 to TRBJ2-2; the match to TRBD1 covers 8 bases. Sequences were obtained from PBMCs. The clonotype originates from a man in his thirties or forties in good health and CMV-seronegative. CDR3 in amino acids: CASREQGANTGELFF. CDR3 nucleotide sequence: TGTGCCAGCAGGGAACAGGGGGCGAACACCGGGGAGCTGTTTTTT.